This TCR beta chain was sequenced for a study of patients and donors after allogeneic stem cell transplantation. TCRdb ran MiXCR on the RT-PCR reads and lists one entry per CDR3 protein. The sample has more than 150,000 distinct CDR3 sequences; approximately 24% are singletons. Germline values: CDR1 MDHEN, CDR2 SYDVKM. V was pared by 5 bases and J by 5 bases, with 13 bases between. This CDR3 has 14 residues. This receptor was identified in a human donor who was either an allogeneic HSCT recipient or a stem cell or donor lymphocyte infusion donor (not recorded which). It is not recorded whose cells these are; they may come from a transplant donor. What was sequenced was blood, either unsorted or a sorted T cell fraction (not recorded which). The gene calls are TRBV28 and TRBJ1-5; D ambiguous. Here the CDR3 reads CASSPAAWDQPQHF. In nucleotides, the CDR3 is TGTGCCAGCAGTCCGGCAGCGTGGGATCAGCCCCAGCATTTT.